This TCR beta chain appears in the sequencing data of a study of blood T cells in healthy people across ages. Through a sample-barcoded 5' primer and a J-beta primer mix, a second PCR was run for roughly 6 to 12 cycles. MiXCR was run by TCRdb on the 5' RACE reads, yielding one entry per CDR3 protein. Found here are almost 800,000 distinct CDR3 sequences, more than 45% of them singletons; the top ten hold around 22%. About this clonotype itself: Its target is not known.

Findings and caveats of the study: Getting older went along with TCR beta diversity per million T cells dropping roughly linearly. Changes seen in expanded clonotypes were possibly confounded by donor CMV status left unknown.

The CDR3 is 17 residues long. The junction had 8 bases not matched to a gene; V was cut back by 1 base and J by 2 bases. CDR1 ENHRY and CDR2 SYGVKD come from the germline V gene. The sequence derives from a young man in good health. Sequencing was done on a sample of blood. J is TRBJ2-3 and V is TRBV10-3; 8 bases match TRBD2. The CDR3 region is CAISEFGTSRSTDTQYF. The CDR3 nucleotides read TGTGCCATCAGTGAGTTCGGGACTAGTAGGTCCACAGATACGCAGTATTTT.